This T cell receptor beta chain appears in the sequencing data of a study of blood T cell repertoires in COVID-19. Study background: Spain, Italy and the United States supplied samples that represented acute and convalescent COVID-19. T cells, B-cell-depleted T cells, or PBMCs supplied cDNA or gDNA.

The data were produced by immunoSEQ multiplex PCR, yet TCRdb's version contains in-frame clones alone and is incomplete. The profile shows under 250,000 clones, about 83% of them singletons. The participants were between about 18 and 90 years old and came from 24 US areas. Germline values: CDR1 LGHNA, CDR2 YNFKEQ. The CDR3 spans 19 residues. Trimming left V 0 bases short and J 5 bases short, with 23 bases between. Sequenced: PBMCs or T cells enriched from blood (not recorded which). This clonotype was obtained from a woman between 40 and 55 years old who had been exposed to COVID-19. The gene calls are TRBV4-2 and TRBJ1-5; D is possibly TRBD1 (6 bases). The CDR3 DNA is TGTGCCAGCAGCCAAGAAGAGAGAGGGCGTCGGGGGGCCGATCAGCCCCAGCATTTT. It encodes CASSQEERGRRGADQPQHF.